The 23 T cell receptor beta chains given below trace back to one sample, sequenced in a study of blood T cell repertoires in COVID-19. Only in-frame clones appear in the TCRdb table, and some are missing; sequencing was by immunoSEQ multiplex PCR. This table holds over 200,000 clones, around 82% found once. Material for sequencing was peripheral blood. These receptors were obtained from a woman between 40 and 50 years old with active or convalescent COVID-19.

This chain uses TRBV28 with TRBJ2-7; 7 bases are shared with TRBD2. Losses at the gene ends were 3 bases for V and 1 base for J; bases not matched to a gene: 3. This CDR3 is 14 amino acids long. CDR1 MDHEN and CDR2 SYDVKM come from the germline V gene. The CDR3 is CASSFLGGSYEQYF. For the CDR3, the DNA is TGTGCCAGCAGTTTTCTGGGGGGGTCCTACGAGCAGTACTTC.

This clone has just one count. The chain carries TRBV14 and TRBJ2-3, with D possibly TRBD2 on 6 matching bases. The CDR3 runs to 16 residues. The V and J ends lost 2 bases and 2 bases respectively, with 14 bases between them. Germline CDR1 reads SGHDN; CDR2 reads FVKESK. CDR3 in amino acids: CASSQRDGGTTDTQYF. DNA of the CDR3: TGTGCCAGCAGCCAAAGGGACGGGGGAACCACAGATACGCAGTATTTT.

The CDR3 protein is CASSSGQIYNEQFF. Written as DNA, the CDR3 is TGTGCCAGCAGCTCGGGACAAATCTACAATGAGCAGTTCTTC. V gene TRBV7-2 combines with J gene TRBJ2-1, with a tentative D call TRBD1 (6 bases). There are 14 residues in the CDR3. Trimming took off 4 bases at V and 3 bases at J, with 10 bases between the two ends. Germline V gives CDR1 SGHTA, CDR2 FQGNSA.

The CDR3 DNA sequence: TGCGCCAGCAGCCAAGATGGGGGGACAGTCGGTGAAAAACTGTTTTTT. Translated, it gives CASSQDGGTVGEKLFF. This rearrangement joins TRBV4-3 to TRBJ1-4; 7 bases align to TRBD1. V gave up 0 bases and J gave up 7 bases; unmatched junction bases: 8. CDR1 is LGHNA and CDR2 is YSLEER in the germline V gene. This CDR3 region has 16 residues.

The rearrangement uses TRBV18 and TRBJ1-5, with 9 bases matching TRBD1. V gave up 0 bases and J gave up 4 bases; unmatched junction bases: 7. Germline CDR1 is KGHSH and CDR2 is LQKENI. This CDR3 has 17 residues. CDR3 amino acids: CASSPPSADRGNQPQHF. CDR3 bases: TGTGCCAGCTCACCACCTTCCGCGGACAGGGGAAATCAGCCCCAGCATTTT. Complete variable domain (other parts from reference TRBV18 and TRBJ1-5): NAGVMQNPRHLVRRRGQEARLRCSPMKGHSHVYWYRQLPEEGLKFMVYLQKENIIDESGMPKERFSAEFPKEGPSILRIQQVVRGDSAAYFCASSPPSADRGNQPQHFGDGTRLSIL.

This clone was observed a few times. V and J are TRBV28 and TRBJ2-2, with TRBD2 matching over 7 bases. Germline CDR1 is MDHEN and CDR2 is SYDVKM. J lost 6 bases, V lost 3 bases, and 7 bases had no gene match. This CDR3 is 15 amino acids long. The CDR3 loop is CASSLPRGVAGELFF. The CDR3 coding sequence is TGTGCCAGCAGTTTGCCCCGGGGGGTCGCCGGGGAGCTGTTTTTT. The full variable domain, rest sourced from reference TRBV28 and TRBJ2-2, is DVKVTQSSRYLVKRTGEKVFLECVQDMDHENMFWYRQDPGLGLRLIYFSYDVKMKEKGDIPEGYSVSREKKERFSLILESASTNQTSMYLCASSLPRGVAGELFFGEGSRLTVL.

V gene TRBV15 combines with J gene TRBJ2-7; TRBD1 matches 7 bases. Trimming cost V 4 bases and J 1 base; bases outside gene matches: 4. Germline V gives CDR1 LNHNV, CDR2 YYDKDF (reference sequence). The CDR3 spans 14 residues. CDR3 region: CATSNRDSSYEQYF. The CDR3 DNA reads TGTGCCACCAGCAACCGGGACAGTTCCTACGAGCAGTACTTC.

J is TRBJ2-2 and V is TRBV9; TRBD2 agrees at 11 bases. Per the germline V gene, CDR1 is SGDLS and CDR2 is YYNGEE. Trimming took 0 bases from V and 5 from J; bases not matched to a gene: 3. This CDR3 has 16 residues. CDR3 in amino acids: CASSVAPSGGTGELFF. The CDR3 coding sequence is TGTGCCAGCAGCGTAGCTCCTAGCGGGGGGACCGGGGAGCTGTTTTTT.

Comments on this clone: Within the sample, other DNA sequences also encode this same CDR3. The V and J genes are TRBV3-1 (or the pseudogene TRBV3-2) and TRBJ2-1, with 13 bases identical to TRBD2. With 6 bases clipped from V and 5 bases from J, the junction kept 10 bases outside the gene matches. Germline assignment: CDR1 LGHDT and CDR2 YNNKEL (reference sequence). This CDR3 has 17 residues. The CDR3 region is CASSREGLAGTNNEQFF. The CDR3 DNA is TGTGCCAGCAGTCGGGAGGGACTAGCGGGGACTAACAATGAGCAGTTCTTC.

The rearrangement links TRBV5-6 to TRBJ1-2; D is perhaps TRBD1 (5 bases). The CDR3 loop spans 14 amino acids. Trimming took off 0 bases at V and 2 bases at J, with 8 bases between the two ends. From germline, CDR1 is SGHDT and CDR2 YYEEEE. In DNA form, the CDR3 reads TGTGCCAGCAGCTTGGACAGGACCAACTATGGCTACACCTTC. This encodes CASSLDRTNYGYTF.

This clone was observed a handful of times. The same CDR3 is also encoded by other DNA sequences in this sample. The chain employs TRBV24-1 and TRBJ2-5; 8 nucleotides match TRBD1. J was trimmed by 1 base and V by 1 base; bases with no gene match: 1. The germline V gene encodes CDR1 KGHDR and CDR2 SFDVKD. The CDR3 consists of 15 residues. The CDR3 sequence: CATSDFDRGQETQYF. The CDR3 DNA follows: TGTGCCACCAGTGATTTCGACAGGGGCCAAGAGACCCAGTACTTC.

This rearrangement joins TRBV28 to TRBJ2-3, with D unresolved. CDR1 is MDHEN, CDR2 SYDVKM, per germline. The CDR3 covers 14 residues. With 2 bases removed from V and 1 base from J, the gap between germline ends came to 7 bases. The CDR3 region has the DNA TGTGCCAGCAGTTTAGTGTCCGGCACAGATACGCAGTATTTT. As protein: CASSLVSGTDTQYF.

The V call is TRBV7-9, the J call TRBJ2-5; 11 bases line up with TRBD2. The CDR3 contains 14 residues. Trimming took 7 bases from V and 2 from J; bases not matched to a gene: 3. Germline lookup yields CDR1 SEHNR and CDR2 FQNEAQ (reference sequence). In DNA form, the CDR3 reads TGTGCCAGCACCCTAGCGGGAGGACAAGAGACCCAGTACTTC. Its translation is CASTLAGGQETQYF.

The chain combines TRBV2 with TRBJ1-5, with D unclear. Trimming left V 7 bases short and J 0 bases short, with 7 bases between. CDR1 and CDR2 from the germline V gene are SNHLY and FYNNEI. The CDR3 contains 13 residues. The CDR3 loop reads CASTLSSNQPQHF. CDR3 bases: TGTGCCAGCACCCTGTCTAGCAATCAGCCCCAGCATTTT.

V gene TRBV7-8 combines with J gene TRBJ2-7; 7 bases match TRBD2. The CDR3 totals 14 residues. Germline CDR1 and CDR2: SGHVS and FQNEAQ. J lost 5 bases, V lost 3 bases, and 7 bases had no gene match. CDR3 region: CASSFWAGRDEQYF. The CDR3 DNA reads TGTGCCAGCAGCTTCTGGGCAGGGAGGGACGAGCAGTACTTC.

The DNA of the CDR3 is TGTGCCAGCAGTTTGGCCTCCTCCGGGACACCAAATCAGCCCCAGCATTTT. This sequence encodes CASSLASSGTPNQPQHF. The chain is built from TRBV28 and TRBJ1-5; TRBD1 is a possible D gene (6 bases). Between the trimmed V and J ends, which lost 3 bases and 4 bases, there was a span of 19 bases. Germline V CDR1 and CDR2: MDHEN, SYDVKM. The CDR3 spans 17 residues.

The table lists this clone with many counts. The V call is TRBV28, the J call TRBJ2-1; 8 positions match TRBD2. Germline V gives CDR1 MDHEN, CDR2 SYDVKM. The length of the CDR3 is 15 residues. CDR3 in amino acids: CVTSGMGGGYNEQFF. CDR3 DNA: TGTGTCACATCGGGAATGGGCGGGGGGTACAATGAGCAGTTCTTC. The full variable domain, rest sourced from reference TRBV28 and TRBJ2-1, is DVKVTQSSRYLVKRTGEKVFLECVQDMDHENMFWYRQDPGLGLRLIYFSYDVKMKEKGDIPEGYSVSREKKERFSLILESASTNQTSMYLCVTSGMGGGYNEQFFGPGTRLTVL.

The table lists this clone with a count of one. The chain links TRBV6-5 to TRBJ1-2, with 7 bases matching TRBD1. V was pared by 4 bases and J by 4 bases, with 6 bases of the junction left unmatched. CDR3 size: 14 residues. The germline CDR1 and CDR2 sequences are MNHEY and SVGAGI. CDR3 coding DNA: TGTGCCAGCAGTTTGGACAGGTTTGGCTATGGCTACACCTTC. Translating gives CASSLDRFGYGYTF.

This clone has just one count. V gene TRBV25-1 combines with J gene TRBJ1-1; tentatively, D is TRBD1 (6 bases). Per the germline V gene, CDR1 is MGHDK and CDR2 is SYGVNS. The CDR3 is 11 amino acids. Trimming removed 8 bases from V and 6 bases from J, with 10 bases in between. This CDR3 is CASPRQAEAFF. The CDR3 DNA sequence: TGTGCCAGCCCCAGACAGGCTGAAGCTTTCTTT.

The V call is TRBV3-1 (or the pseudogene TRBV3-2), the J call TRBJ2-2; D call uncertain. Per germline, CDR1 LGHDT and CDR2 YNNKEL (reference sequence). The CDR3 is made up of 12 amino acids. V was pared by 1 base and J by 7 bases, with 4 bases between. The CDR3 spells CASSQVIGELFF. The CDR3 DNA reads TGTGCCAGCAGCCAAGTAATCGGGGAGCTGTTTTTT.

The chain carries TRBV6-5 and TRBJ1-1, with a possible D match to TRBD1 (6 bases). Germline-derived CDR1 and CDR2 are MNHEY and SVGAGI. V dropped 6 bases and J dropped 5 bases, with 16 bases sitting between them. The length of the CDR3 is 14 residues. The DNA of the CDR3 is TGTGCCAGCAGCCCCAGGGGAGGGGGGACTGAAGCTTTCTTT. Translating it yields CASSPRGGGTEAFF.

The J gene is TRBJ1-3, the V gene TRBV28; D gene uncertain. Trimming removed 7 bases from V and 4 bases from J, with 17 bases in between. CDR3 length equals 15 residues. Germline V lookup: CDR1 MDHEN, CDR2 SYDVKM. The CDR3 region has the DNA TGTGCCAGCATCCATTCGGCGGGGAACGGAAACACCATATATTTT. Translated: CASIHSAGNGNTIYF.

The rearrangement uses TRBV4-1 and TRBJ1-4, with TRBD1 as a possible D gene (5 bases). V was pared by 0 bases and J by 8 bases, with 16 bases between. Germline V gene sequence: CDR1 MGHRA, CDR2 YSYEKL. There are 16 residues in the CDR3. CDR3 residues: CASSQDPQGYEEKLFF. CDR3 coding DNA: TGCGCCAGCAGCCAAGATCCCCAGGGTTATGAGGAAAAACTGTTTTTT.